The 5 T cell receptor beta chains reported below all come from one sample, sequenced in a study of T-cell reconstitution after alpha-beta-depleted transplantation in children. Preparing the TCRbeta library involved the use of unique molecular identifiers. TCRdb fed the PCR reads into MiXCR, producing one record per CDR3 protein. This table holds some 520,000 distinct CDR3 sequences, 30% to 35% found once. Sample: PBMCs from the stem cell graft donor, taken from the stem cell graft. The receptors originated from a human donor who donated a stem cell graft to a child with aplastic anemia.

This chain uses TRBV5-1 with TRBJ2-3, with 7 bases fitting TRBD2. With V trimmed by 3 bases and J by 0 bases, 10 bases remained unmatched. Germline CDR1 and CDR2: SGHRS and YFSETQ. The CDR3 consists of 17 residues. CDR3 DNA: TGCGCCAGCAGCTCTCAGCTCAGCGGGATGAGCACAGATACGCAGTATTTT. Amino acids: CASSSQLSGMSTDTQYF.

This clonotype came up many times. J is TRBJ2-7 and V is TRBV6-1; 10 bases fit TRBD2. V trimming: 4 bases; J trimming: 3 bases; junction bases outside the gene matches: 6. From germline, CDR1 is MNHNS and CDR2 SASEGT. This CDR3 spans 15 amino acids. CDR3 coding DNA: TGTGCCAGCAGTGCCGGACTAGCGGACAACTACGAGCAGTACTTC. Translating gives CASSAGLADNYEQYF.

This clonotype has a handful of counts. The chain recombines TRBV5-6 with TRBJ2-1; D is unresolved. There are 11 residues in the CDR3. V was shortened by 0 bases and J by 14 bases, with 9 bases between the two germline ends. Germline CDR1 and CDR2: SGHDT and YYEEEE. CDR3 loop: CASSLEELKFF. Written as DNA, the CDR3 is TGTGCCAGCAGCTTGGAGGAGCTGAAGTTCTTC.

This clonotype showed up just a few times. The J gene is TRBJ1-4, the V gene TRBV3-1; D is ambiguous. This CDR3 has 13 amino acids. V lost 4 bases to trimming and J lost 4 bases, with 7 bases between them. Germline loops: CDR1 LGHDT, CDR2 YNNKEL (reference sequence). CDR3 loop: CASSLGSNEKLFF. As DNA, the CDR3 is TGTGCCAGCAGCCTTGGGAGTAATGAAAAACTGTTTTTT. Variable domain in full (rest from reference TRBV3-1 and TRBJ1-4): DTAVSQTPKYLVTQMGNDKSIKCEQNLGHDTMYWYKQDSKKFLKIMFSYNNKELIINETVPNRFSPKSPDKAHLNLHINSLELGDSAVYFCASSLGSNEKLFFGSGTQLSVL.

V usage is TRBV4-2 and J usage is TRBJ1-2; D is undetermined. The CDR3 has 15 residues. Trimming cost V 0 bases and J 0 bases, with 8 bases left between them. Germline values: CDR1 LGHNA, CDR2 YNFKEQ. The CDR3 sequence: CASSQDRDTNYGYTF. The CDR3 DNA sequence: TGTGCCAGCAGCCAAGACCGCGACACTAACTATGGCTACACCTTC.